This entry describes one T cell receptor (beta chain). No antigen is known for it. Single viable CD3+CD4+CD8-CD45RO+ cells were sorted as the memory CD4+ T cells. The germline V gene encodes CDR1 SNHLY and CDR2 FYNNEI. The CDR3 contains 16 residues. Trimming took 1 base from V and 1 from J; bases not matched to a gene: 2. This table comes from immunoSEQ multiplex PCR, and its TCRdb copy is limited to in-frame clones, with some not included. The sample carries tens of thousands of clones, around 82% recorded once. These data originate in a study of memory CD4+ T cells and cytomegalovirus serostatus. Study summary: Of the healthy Belgian adults, fewer than 10 were CMV seropositive and about 24 seronegative.

General observations from the study: The CMV-associated TCR signature appears largely within the CD4+ memory repertoire. About two fifths of the roughly 150 known CMV-associated TCRbeta sequences appeared in CD4+ memory. A US-trained random forest predicted CMV serostatus with median AUC around 0.92.

This receptor was obtained from an adult in good health and CMV-seronegative. Some clones in this sample may be carry-over from other donors' samples. V gene TRBV2 combines with J gene TRBJ2-2; 8 bases are shared with TRBD1. The sequenced sample was memory CD4+ T cells from blood. The CDR3 here is CASSEVGQGNTGELFF. In DNA form, the CDR3 reads TGTGCCAGCAGTGAAGTAGGACAGGGGAACACCGGGGAGCTGTTTTTT.